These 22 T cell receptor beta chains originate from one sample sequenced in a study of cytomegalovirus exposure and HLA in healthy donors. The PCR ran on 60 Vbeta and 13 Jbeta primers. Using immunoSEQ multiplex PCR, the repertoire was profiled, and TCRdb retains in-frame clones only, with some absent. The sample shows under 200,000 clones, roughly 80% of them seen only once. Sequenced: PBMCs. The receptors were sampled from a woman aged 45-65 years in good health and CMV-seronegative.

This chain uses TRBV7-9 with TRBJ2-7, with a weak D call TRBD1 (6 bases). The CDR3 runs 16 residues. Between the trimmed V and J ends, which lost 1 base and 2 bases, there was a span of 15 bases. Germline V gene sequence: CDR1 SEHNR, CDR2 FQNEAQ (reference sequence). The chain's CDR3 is CASSLGVGGRTYEQYF. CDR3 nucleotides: TGTGCCAGCAGCTTAGGGGTTGGGGGCCGGACCTACGAGCAGTACTTC.

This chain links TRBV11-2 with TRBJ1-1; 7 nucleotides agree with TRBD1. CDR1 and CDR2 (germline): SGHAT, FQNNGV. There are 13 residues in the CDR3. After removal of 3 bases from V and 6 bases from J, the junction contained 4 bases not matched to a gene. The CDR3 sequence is CASSFSQGAEAFF. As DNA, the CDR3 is TGTGCCAGCAGCTTTTCCCAGGGGGCTGAAGCTTTCTTT.

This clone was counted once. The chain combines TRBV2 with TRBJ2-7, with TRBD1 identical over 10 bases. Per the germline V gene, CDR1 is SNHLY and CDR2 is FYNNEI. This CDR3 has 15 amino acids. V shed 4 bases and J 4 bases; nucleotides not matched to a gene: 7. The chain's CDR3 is CASSAPGQGLYEQYF. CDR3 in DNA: TGTGCCAGCAGTGCGCCGGGACAGGGGTTATACGAGCAGTACTTC.

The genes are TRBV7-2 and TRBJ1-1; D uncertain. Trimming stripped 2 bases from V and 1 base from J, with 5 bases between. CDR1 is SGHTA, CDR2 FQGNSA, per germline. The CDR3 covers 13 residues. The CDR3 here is CASSLYSNTEAFF. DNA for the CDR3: TGTGCCAGCAGCTTATACTCGAACACTGAAGCTTTCTTT.

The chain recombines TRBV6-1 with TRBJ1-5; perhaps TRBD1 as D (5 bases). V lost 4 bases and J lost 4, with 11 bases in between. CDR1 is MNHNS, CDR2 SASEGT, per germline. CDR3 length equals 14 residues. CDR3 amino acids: CASSGTGENQPQHF. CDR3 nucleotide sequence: TGTGCCAGCAGTGGTACAGGAGAAAATCAGCCCCAGCATTTT.

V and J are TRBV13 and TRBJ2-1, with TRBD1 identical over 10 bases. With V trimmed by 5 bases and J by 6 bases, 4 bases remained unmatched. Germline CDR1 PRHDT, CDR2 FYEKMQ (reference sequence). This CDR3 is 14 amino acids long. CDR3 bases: TGTGCCAGCAGCACCCGGACAGGGGGCAATGAGCAGTTCTTC. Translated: CASSTRTGGNEQFF.

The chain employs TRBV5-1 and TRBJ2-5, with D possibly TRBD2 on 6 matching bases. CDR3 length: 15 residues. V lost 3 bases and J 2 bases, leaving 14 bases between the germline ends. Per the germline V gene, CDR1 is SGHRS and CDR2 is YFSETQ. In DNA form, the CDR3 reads TGCGCCAGCAGCTCCGAACCGGGACTTCAAGAGACCCAGTACTTC. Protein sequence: CASSSEPGLQETQYF.

The CDR3 is CASSVSGRQETQYF. The CDR3, as DNA: TGTGCCAGCAGCGTTTCAGGGAGGCAAGAGACCCAGTACTTC. The chain combines TRBV9 with TRBJ2-5, with a weak D call TRBD2 (6 bases). This CDR3 has 14 amino acids. Per germline, CDR1 SGDLS and CDR2 YYNGEE. V was cut by 2 bases and J by 2 bases, with 10 bases left in between.

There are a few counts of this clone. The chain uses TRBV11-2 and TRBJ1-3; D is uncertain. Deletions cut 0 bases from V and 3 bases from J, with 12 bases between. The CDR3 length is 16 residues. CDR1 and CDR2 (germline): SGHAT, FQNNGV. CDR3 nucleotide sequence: TGTGCCAGCAGCTTAGAGAGGGATCCTAGTGGAAACACCATATATTTT. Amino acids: CASSLERDPSGNTIYF. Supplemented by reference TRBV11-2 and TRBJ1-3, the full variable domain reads EAGVAQSPRYKIIEKRQSVAFWCNPISGHATLYWYQQILGQGPKLLIQFQNNGVVDDSQLPKDRFSAERLKGVDSTLKIQPAKLEDSAVYLCASSLERDPSGNTIYFGEGSWLTVV.

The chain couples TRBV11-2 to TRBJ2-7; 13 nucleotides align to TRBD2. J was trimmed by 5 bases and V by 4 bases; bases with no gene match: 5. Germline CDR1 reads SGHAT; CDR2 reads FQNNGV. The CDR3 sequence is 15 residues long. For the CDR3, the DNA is TGTGCCAGCAGCTCGAGACTAGCGGGGGGCCACGAGCAGTACTTC. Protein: CASSSRLAGGHEQYF.

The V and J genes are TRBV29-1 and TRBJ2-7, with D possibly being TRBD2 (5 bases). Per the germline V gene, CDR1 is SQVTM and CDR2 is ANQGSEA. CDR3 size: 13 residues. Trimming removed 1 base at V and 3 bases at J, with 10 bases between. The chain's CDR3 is CSVEGGRDYEQYF. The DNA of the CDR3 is TGCAGCGTTGAAGGTGGCCGGGACTACGAGCAGTACTTC.

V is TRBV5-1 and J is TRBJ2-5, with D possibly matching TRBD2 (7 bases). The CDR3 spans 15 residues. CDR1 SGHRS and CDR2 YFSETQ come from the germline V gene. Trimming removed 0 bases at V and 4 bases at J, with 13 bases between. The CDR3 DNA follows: TGCGCCAGCAGCTTGGCTGGAGGGGGGGTAGAGACCCAGTACTTC. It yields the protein CASSLAGGGVETQYF. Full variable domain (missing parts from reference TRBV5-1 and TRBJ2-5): KAGVTQTPRYLIKTRGQQVTLSCSPISGHRSVSWYQQTPGQGLQFLFEYFSETQRNKGNFPGRFSGRQFSNSRSEMNVSTLELGDSALYLCASSLAGGGVETQYFGPGTRLLVL.

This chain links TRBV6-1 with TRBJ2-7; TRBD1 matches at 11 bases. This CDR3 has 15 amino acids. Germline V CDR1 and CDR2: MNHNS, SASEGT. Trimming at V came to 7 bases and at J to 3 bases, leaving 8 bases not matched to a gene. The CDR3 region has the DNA TGTGCCAGCATTGGTTGGACAGGGGGCCGCTACGAGCAGTACTTC. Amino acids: CASIGWTGGRYEQYF.

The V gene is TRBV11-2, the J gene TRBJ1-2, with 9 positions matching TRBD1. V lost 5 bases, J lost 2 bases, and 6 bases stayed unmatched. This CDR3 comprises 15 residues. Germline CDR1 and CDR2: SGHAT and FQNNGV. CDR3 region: CASSPIGQGNYGYTF. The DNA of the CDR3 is TGTGCCAGCAGCCCAATCGGACAGGGGAACTATGGCTACACCTTC.

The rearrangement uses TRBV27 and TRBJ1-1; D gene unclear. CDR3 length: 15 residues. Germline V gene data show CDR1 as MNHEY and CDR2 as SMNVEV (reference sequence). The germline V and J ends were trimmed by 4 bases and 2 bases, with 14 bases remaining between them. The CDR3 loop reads CASSSRMTQNTEAFF. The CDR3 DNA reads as TGTGCCAGCAGTTCACGAATGACACAAAACACTGAAGCTTTCTTT.

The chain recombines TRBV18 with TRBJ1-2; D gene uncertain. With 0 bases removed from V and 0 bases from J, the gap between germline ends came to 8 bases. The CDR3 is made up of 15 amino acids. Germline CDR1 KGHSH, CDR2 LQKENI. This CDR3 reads CASSPPSVANYGYTF. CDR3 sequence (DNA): TGTGCCAGCTCACCACCGAGTGTAGCTAACTATGGCTACACCTTC.

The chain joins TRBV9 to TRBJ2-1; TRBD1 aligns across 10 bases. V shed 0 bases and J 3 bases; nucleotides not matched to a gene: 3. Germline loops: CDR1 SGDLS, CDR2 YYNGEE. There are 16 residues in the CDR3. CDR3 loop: CASSVGGTGDYNEQFF. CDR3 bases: TGTGCCAGCAGCGTAGGTGGGACAGGGGACTACAATGAGCAGTTCTTC.

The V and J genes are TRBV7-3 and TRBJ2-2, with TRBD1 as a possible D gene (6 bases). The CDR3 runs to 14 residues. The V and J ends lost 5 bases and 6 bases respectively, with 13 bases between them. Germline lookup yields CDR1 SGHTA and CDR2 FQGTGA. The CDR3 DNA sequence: TGTGCCAGCAGCCAACGACAGGAATCCGGGGAGCTGTTTTTT. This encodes CASSQRQESGELFF.

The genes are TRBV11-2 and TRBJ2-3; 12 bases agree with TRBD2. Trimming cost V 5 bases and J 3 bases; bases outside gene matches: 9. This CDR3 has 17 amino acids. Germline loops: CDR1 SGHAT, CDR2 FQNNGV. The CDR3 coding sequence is TGTGCCAGCAGCCATTCCCGGACTAGCGGGATAACAGATACGCAGTATTTT. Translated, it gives CASSHSRTSGITDTQYF.

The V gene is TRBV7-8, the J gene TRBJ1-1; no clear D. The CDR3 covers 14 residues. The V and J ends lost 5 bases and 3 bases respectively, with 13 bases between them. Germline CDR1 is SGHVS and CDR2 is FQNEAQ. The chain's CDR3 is CASSRGLSDTEAFF. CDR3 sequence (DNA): TGTGCCAGCAGCCGAGGACTCTCGGACACTGAAGCTTTCTTT.

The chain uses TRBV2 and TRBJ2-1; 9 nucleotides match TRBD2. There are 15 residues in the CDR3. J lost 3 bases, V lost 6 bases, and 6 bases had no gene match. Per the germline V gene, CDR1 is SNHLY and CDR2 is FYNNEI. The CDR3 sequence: CASSFSGSDYNEQFF. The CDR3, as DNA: TGTGCCAGCAGCTTTAGCGGGAGCGACTACAATGAGCAGTTCTTC.

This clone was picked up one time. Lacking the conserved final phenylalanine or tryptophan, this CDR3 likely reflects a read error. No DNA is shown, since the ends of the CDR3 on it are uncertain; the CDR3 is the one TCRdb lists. The chain's CDR3 is CASSLEQSRY. The V and J genes are TRBV13 and TRBJ1-4; TRBD1 is taken as the D call from the table, unchecked against the DNA. Germline V CDR1 and CDR2: PRHDT, FYEKMQ (reference sequence). The CDR3 spans 10 residues, counting both ends.